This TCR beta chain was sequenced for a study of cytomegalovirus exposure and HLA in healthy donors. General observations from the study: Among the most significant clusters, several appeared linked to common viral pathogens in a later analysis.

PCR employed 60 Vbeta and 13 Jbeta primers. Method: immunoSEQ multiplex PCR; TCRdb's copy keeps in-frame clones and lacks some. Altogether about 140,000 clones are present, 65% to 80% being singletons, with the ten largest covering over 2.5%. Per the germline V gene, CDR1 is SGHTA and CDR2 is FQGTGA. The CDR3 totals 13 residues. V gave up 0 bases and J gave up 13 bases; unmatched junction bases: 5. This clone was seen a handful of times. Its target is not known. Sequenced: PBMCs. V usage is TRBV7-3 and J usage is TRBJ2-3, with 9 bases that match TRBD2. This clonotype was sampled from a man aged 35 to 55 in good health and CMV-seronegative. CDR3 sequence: CASSLTAGGLEYF. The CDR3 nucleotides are TGTGCCAGCAGCTTAACTGCGGGGGGGCTTGAGTATTTT.